This TCR beta chain was retrieved from a study of long-term antiretroviral therapy in people with HIV. Regarding this clone: What it recognizes is unknown.

Running of the v3.0 immunoSEQ assay took place at survey level. The protocol was immunoSEQ multiplex PCR, while the TCRdb copy is restricted to in-frame clones and leaves out a portion. The data contain about 24,000 clones, over 70% of them singletons. The samples, holding 1-10 million cryopreserved PBMC, were thawed before DNA extraction was carried out. V lost 0 bases and J 6 bases, leaving 6 bases between the germline ends. Looked up from germline, CDR1 is MGHRA and CDR2 is YSYEKL. The length of the CDR3 is 13 residues. Study outcomes and limitations: All blood samples came from the years 2004 to 2017, possibly under older ART regimens.

The specimen comprised unsorted PBMCs, sampled 4.2 to 4.5 years after starting antiretroviral therapy. The rearrangement uses TRBV4-1 and TRBJ1-5, with unresolved D. The source of this sequence is a man aged 25-45 years with HIV. The CDR3 loop is CASSQDFSQPQHF. As DNA, the CDR3 is TGCGCCAGCAGCCAAGATTTCAGTCAGCCCCAGCATTTT.